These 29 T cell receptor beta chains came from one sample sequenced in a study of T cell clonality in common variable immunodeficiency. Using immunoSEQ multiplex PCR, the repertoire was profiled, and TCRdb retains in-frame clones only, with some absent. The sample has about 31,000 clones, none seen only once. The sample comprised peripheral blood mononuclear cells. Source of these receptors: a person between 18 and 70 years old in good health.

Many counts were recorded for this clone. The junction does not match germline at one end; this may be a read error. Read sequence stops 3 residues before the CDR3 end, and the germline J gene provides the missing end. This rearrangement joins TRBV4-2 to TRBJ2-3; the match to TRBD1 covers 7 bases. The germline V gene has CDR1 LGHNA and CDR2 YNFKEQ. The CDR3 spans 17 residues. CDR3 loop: CASSQATPGTGTDTQYF. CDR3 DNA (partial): TGCGCCAGCAGCCAAGCTACCCCCGGGACAGGCACAGATACG.

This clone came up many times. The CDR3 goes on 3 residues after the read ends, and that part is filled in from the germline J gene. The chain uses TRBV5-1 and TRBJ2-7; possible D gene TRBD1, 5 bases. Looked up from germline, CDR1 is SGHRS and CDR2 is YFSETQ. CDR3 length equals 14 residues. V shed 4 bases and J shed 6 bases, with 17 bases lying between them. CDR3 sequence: CASSTGQQTGEQYF. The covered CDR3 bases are TGCGCCAGCAGCACAGGACAACAGACGGGCGAG.

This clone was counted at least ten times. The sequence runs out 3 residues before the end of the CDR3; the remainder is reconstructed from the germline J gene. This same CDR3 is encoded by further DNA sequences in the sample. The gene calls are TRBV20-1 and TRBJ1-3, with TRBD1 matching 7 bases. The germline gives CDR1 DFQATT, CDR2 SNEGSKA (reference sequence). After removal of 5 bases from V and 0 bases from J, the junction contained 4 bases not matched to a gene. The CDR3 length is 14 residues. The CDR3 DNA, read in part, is TGCAGTGCTCGACAGGGTAGCTCTGGAAACACC. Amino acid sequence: CSARQGSSGNT. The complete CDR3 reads CSARQGSSGNTIYF.

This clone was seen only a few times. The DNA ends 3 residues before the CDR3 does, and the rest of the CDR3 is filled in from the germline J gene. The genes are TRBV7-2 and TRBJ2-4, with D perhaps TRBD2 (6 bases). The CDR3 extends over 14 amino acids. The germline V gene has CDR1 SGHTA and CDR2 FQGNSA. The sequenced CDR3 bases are TGTGCCAGCAGCTTGGTCGAAGTGGGGGGTGGT. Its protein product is CASSLVEVGGG. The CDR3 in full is CASSLVEVGGGQYF.

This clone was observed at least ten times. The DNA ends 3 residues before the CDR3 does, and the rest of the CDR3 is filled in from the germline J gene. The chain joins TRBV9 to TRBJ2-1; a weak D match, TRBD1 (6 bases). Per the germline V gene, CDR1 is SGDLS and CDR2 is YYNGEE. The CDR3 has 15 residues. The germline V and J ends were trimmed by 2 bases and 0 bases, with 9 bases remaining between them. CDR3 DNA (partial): TGTGCCAGCAGCGTCACGGACAGCTCCTACAATGAG. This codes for CASSVTDSSYNE. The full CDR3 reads CASSVTDSSYNEQFF.

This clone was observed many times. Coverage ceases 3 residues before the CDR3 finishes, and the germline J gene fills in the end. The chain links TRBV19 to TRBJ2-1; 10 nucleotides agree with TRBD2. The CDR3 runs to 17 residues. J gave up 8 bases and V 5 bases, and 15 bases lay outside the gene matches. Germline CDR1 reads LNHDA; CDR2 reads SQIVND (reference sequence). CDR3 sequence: CASSGPRASGSGHEQFF. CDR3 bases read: TGTGCCAGTAGTGGCCCCCGAGCTAGCGGGAGTGGGCATGAG.

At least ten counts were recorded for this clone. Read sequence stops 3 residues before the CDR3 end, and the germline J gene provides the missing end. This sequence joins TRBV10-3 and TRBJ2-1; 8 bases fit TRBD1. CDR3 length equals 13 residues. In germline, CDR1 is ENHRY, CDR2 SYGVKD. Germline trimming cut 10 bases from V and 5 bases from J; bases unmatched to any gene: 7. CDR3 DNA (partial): TGTGCCACCACGGGACAGGACAACAATGAG. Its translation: CATTGQDNNE. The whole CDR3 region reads CATTGQDNNEQFF.

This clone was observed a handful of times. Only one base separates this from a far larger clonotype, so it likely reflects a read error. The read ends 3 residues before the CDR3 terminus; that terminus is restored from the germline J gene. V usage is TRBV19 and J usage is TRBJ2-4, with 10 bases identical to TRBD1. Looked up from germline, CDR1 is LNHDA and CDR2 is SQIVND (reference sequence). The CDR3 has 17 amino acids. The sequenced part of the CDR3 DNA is TGTGCCAGTACTATACAAGCGACAGGGGGCCCCAAAAACATT. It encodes CASTIQATGGPKNI. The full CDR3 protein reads CASTIQATGGPKNIQYF.

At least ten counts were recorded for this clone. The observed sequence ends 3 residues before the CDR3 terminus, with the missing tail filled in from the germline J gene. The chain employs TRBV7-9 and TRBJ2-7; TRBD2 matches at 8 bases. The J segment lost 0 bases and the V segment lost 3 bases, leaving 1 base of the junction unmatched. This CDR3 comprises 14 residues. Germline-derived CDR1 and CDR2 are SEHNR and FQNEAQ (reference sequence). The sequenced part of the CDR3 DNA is TGTGCCAGCAGCTTTACTAGCGGCTCCTACGAG. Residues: CASSFTSGSYE. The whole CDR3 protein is CASSFTSGSYEQYF.

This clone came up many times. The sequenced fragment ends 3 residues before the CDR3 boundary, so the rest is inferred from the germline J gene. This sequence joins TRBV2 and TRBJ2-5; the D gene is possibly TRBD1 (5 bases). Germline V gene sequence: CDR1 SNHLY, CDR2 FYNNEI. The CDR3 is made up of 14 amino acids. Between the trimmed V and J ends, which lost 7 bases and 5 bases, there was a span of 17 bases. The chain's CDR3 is CASILGVIGETQYF. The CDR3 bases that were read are TGTGCCAGCATTCTAGGGGTAATAGGGGAGACC.

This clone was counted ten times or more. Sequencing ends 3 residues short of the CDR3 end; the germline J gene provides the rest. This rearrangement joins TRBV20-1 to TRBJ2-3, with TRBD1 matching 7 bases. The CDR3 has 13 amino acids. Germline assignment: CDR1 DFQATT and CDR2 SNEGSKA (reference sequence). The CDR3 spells CSATGELQETQYF. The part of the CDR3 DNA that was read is TGCAGTGCAACAGGGGAGCTTCAAGAGACG.

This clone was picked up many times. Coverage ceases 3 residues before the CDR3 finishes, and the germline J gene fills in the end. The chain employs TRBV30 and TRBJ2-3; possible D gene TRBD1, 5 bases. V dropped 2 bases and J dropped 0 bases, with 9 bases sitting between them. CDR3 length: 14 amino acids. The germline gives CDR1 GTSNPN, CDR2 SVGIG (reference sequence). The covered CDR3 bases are TGTGCCTGGAGTCGGCGACAGAGCACAGATACG. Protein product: CAWSRRQSTDT. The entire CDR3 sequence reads CAWSRRQSTDTQYF.

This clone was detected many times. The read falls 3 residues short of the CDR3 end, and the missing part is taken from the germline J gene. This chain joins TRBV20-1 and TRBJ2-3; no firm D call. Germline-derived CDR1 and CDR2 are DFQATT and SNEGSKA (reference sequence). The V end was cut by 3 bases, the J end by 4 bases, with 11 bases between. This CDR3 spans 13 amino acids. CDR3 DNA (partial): TGCAGTGCTAGTGAAGCTGTGGCAGATACG. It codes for CSASEAVADT. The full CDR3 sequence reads CSASEAVADTQYF.

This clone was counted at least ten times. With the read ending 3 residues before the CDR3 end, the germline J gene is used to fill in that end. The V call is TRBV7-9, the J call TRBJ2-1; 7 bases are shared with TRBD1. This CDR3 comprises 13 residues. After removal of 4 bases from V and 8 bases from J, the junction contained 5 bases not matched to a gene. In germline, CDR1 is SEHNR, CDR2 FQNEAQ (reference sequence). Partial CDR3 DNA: TGTGCCAGCAGCTCAACAGGGGCCGATGAG. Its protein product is CASSSTGADE. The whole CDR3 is CASSSTGADEQFF.

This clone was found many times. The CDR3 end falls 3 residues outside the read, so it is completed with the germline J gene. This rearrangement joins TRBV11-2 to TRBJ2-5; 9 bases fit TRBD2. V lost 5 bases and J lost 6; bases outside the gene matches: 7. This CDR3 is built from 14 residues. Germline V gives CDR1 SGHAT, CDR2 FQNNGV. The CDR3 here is CASSQGTSRQTQYF. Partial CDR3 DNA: TGTGCCAGCAGCCAAGGGACTAGCAGGCAGACC.

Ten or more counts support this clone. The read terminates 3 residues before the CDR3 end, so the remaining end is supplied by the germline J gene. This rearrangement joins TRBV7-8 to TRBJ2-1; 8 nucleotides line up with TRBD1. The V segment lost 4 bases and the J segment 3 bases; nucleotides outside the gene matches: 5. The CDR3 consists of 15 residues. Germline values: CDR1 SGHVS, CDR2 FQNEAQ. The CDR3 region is CASSYRTGLYNEQFF. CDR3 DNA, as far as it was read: TGTGCCAGCAGCTACCGGACAGGGCTCTACAATGAG.

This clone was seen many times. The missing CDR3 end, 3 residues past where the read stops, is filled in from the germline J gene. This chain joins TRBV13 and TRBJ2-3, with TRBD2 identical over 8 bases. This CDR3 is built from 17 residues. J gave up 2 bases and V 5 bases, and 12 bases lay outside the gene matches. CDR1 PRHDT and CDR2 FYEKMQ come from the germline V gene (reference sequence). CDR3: CASSPGGGAKDTDTQYF. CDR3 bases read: TGTGCCAGCAGCCCGGGAGGGGGTGCTAAGGACACAGATACG.

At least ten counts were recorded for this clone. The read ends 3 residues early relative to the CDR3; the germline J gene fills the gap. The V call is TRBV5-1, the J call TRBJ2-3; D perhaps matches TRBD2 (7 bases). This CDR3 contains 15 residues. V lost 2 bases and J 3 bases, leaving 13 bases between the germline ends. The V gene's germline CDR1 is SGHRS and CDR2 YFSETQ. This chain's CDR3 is CASSLVEGGTDTQYF. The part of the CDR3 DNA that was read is TGCGCCAGCAGCTTAGTCGAGGGGGGGACAGATACG.

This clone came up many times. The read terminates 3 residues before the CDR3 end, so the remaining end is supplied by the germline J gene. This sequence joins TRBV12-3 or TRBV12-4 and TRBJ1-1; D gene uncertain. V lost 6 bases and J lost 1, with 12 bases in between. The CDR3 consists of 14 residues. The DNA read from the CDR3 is TGTGCCAGCAGCCCTTATACAGCGAACACTGAA. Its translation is CASSPYTANTE. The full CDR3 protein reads CASSPYTANTEAFF.

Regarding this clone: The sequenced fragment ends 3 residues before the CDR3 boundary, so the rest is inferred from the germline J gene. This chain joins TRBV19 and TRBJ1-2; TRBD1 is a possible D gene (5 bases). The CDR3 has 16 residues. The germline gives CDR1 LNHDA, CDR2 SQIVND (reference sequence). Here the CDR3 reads CASSIAGELSSYDYTF. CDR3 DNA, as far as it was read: TGTGCCAGTAGTATAGCGGGGGAACTAAGCTCCTACGAC.

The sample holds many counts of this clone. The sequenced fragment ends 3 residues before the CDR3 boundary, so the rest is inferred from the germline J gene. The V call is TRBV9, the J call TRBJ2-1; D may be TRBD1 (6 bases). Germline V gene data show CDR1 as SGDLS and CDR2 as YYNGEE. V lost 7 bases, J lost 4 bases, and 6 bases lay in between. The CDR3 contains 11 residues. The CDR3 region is CASQGYNEQFF. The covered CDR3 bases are TGTGCCAGCCAGGGGTACAATGAG.

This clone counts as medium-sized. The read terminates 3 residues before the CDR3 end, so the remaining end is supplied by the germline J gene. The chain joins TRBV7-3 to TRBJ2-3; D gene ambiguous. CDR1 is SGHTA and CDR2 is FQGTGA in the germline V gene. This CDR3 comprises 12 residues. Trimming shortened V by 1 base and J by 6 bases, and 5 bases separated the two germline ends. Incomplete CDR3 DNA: TGTGCCAGCAGCTTAAACGGTGATACG. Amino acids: CASSLNGDT. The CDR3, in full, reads CASSLNGDTQYF.

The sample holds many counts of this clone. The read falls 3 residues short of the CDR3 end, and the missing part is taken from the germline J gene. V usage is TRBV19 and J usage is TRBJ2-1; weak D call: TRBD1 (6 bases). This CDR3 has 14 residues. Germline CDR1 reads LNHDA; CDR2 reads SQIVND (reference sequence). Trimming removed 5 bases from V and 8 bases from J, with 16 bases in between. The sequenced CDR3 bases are TGTGCCAGTAGTTCCCGGGACATGGACGATGAG. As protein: CASSSRDMDDE. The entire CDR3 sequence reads CASSSRDMDDEQFF.

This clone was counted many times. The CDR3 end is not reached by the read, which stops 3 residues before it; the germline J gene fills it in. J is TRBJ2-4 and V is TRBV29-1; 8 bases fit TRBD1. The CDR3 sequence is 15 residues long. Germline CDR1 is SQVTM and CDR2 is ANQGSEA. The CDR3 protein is CSVEDHRGADYGQYF. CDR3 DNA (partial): TGCAGCGTTGAAGATCACAGGGGGGCTGATTATGGT.

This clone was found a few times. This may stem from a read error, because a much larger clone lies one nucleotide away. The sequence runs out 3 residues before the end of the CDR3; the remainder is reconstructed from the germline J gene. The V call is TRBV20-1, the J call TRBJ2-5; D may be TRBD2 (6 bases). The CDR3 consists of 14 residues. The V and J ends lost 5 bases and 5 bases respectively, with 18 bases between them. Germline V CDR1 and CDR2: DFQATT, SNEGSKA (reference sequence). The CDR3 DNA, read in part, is TGCAGTGCTCCCCCCTTGGGCGGGAAGGAGACC. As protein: CSAPPLGGKET. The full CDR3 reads CSAPPLGGKETQYF.

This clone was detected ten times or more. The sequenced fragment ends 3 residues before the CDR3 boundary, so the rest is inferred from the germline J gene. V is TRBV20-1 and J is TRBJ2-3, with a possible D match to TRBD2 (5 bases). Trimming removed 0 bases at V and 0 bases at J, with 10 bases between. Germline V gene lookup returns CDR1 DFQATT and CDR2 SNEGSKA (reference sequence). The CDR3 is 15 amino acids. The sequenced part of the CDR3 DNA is TGCAGTGCTAGAGATTCCGGGGATAGCACAGATACG. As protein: CSARDSGDSTDT. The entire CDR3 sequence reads CSARDSGDSTDTQYF.

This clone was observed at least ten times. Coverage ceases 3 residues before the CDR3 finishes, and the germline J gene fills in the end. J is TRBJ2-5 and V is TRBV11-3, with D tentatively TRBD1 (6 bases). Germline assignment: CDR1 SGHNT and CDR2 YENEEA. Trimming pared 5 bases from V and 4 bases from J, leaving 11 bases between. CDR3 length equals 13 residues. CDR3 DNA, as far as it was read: TGTGCCAGCAGCCTACAGGGCAGAGAGACC. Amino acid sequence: CASSLQGRET. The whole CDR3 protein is CASSLQGRETQYF.

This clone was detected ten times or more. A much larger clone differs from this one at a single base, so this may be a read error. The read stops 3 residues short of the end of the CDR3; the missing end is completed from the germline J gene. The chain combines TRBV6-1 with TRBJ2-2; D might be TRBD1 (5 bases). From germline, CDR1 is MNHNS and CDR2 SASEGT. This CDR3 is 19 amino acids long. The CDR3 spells CASSEYPGSWSSGANVLFF. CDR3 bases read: TGTGCCAGCAGTGAATATCCAGGGTCCTGGTCCTCTGGGGCCAACGTG.

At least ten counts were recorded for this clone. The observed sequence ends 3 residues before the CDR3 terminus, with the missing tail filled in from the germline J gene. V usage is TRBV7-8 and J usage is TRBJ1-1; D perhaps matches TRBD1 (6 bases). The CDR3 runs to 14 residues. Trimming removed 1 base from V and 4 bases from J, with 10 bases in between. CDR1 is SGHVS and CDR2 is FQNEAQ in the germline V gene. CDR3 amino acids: CASSLGQGTTEAFF. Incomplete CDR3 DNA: TGTGCCAGCAGCTTAGGTCAGGGGACCACTGAA.